This is a list of T cell receptor beta chains from one sample in a study of blood T cell repertoires in COVID-19. Assay: immunoSEQ multiplex PCR; the TCRdb copy retains only in-frame clones and omits some. The sample includes about 140,000 clones, 88% of them seen just once. The sample taken for sequencing was peripheral blood. The origin of the receptors is a woman aged 45 to 65 with acute or convalescent COVID-19. CDR3s include the opening cysteine and the closing phenylalanine or tryptophan. The D gene is left open where the match is weak. Where a row states a size, it is once, few, many or the class of an expanded clone; other rows omit it.

j_gene: TRBJ2-7; len: 14; abundance: .; d_gene: .; v_gene: TRBV27; CDR3aa: CASSLFGTSYEQYF; CDR3nt: TGTGCCAGCAGTTTATTTGGGACTTCTTACGAGCAGTACTTC
j_gene: TRBJ1-1; len: 14; abundance: .; d_gene: .; v_gene: TRBV12-1; CDR3aa: CASSNDRGNTEAFF; CDR3nt: TGTGCCAGCAGCAACGACAGGGGCAACACTGAAGCTTTCTTT
j_gene: TRBJ1-1; len: 15; abundance: .; d_gene: .; v_gene: TRBV3-1/TRBV3-2; CDR3aa: CASSQDGLGNTEAFF; CDR3nt: TGTGCCAGCAGCCAAGACGGGTTGGGGAACACTGAAGCTTTCTTT
j_gene: TRBJ1-1; len: 14; abundance: .; d_gene: .; v_gene: TRBV24-1; CDR3aa: CATSEAGVNTEAFF; CDR3nt: TGTGCCACCAGTGAAGCCGGGGTGAACACTGAAGCTTTCTTT
j_gene: TRBJ2-7; len: 11; abundance: .; d_gene: TRBD1; v_gene: TRBV30; CDR3aa: CAWGQGYEQYF; CDR3nt: TGTGCCTGGGGACAGGGTTACGAGCAGTACTTC
j_gene: TRBJ2-1; len: 16; abundance: .; d_gene: TRBD2; v_gene: TRBV6-5; CDR3aa: CASSWTGTSEDNEQFF; CDR3nt: TGTGCCAGCAGTTGGACCGGGACTAGCGAGGACAATGAGCAGTTCTTC
j_gene: TRBJ1-4; len: 14; abundance: .; d_gene: TRBD1; v_gene: TRBV2; CDR3aa: CASSLGQGREKLFF; CDR3nt: TGTGCCAGCAGTCTGGGACAGGGACGGGAAAAACTGTTTTTT
j_gene: TRBJ1-2; len: 14; abundance: once; d_gene: TRBD1; v_gene: TRBV6-1; CDR3aa: CASSEASRGYGYTF; CDR3nt: TGTGCCAGCAGTGAAGCATCCAGGGGGTATGGCTACACCTTC
j_gene: TRBJ2-6; len: 15; abundance: once; d_gene: .; v_gene: TRBV9; CDR3aa: CASSAHSSGANVLTF; CDR3nt: TGTGCCAGCAGCGCCCACAGCTCTGGGGCCAACGTCCTGACTTTC
j_gene: TRBJ2-7; len: 14; abundance: few; d_gene: TRBD2; v_gene: TRBV6-2/TRBV6-3; CDR3aa: CASSYGRDIYEQYF; CDR3nt: TGTGCCAGCAGTTACGGGAGGGATATTTACGAGCAGTACTTC
j_gene: TRBJ2-5; len: 15; abundance: .; d_gene: TRBD2; v_gene: TRBV5-4; CDR3aa: CASSLDPAGAETQYF; CDR3nt: TGTGCCAGCAGCTTGGACCCAGCGGGAGCAGAGACCCAGTACTTC
j_gene: TRBJ1-1; len: 14; abundance: .; d_gene: .; v_gene: TRBV5-4; CDR3aa: CASRGSRGGTEAFF; CDR3nt: TGTGCCAGCAGGGGCAGCAGAGGGGGCACTGAAGCTTTCTTT
j_gene: TRBJ2-7; len: 12; abundance: .; d_gene: .; v_gene: TRBV6-1; CDR3aa: CASSEQGYEQYF; CDR3nt: TGTGCCAGCAGTGAACAGGGATACGAGCAGTACTTC
j_gene: TRBJ1-4; len: 15; abundance: few; d_gene: .; v_gene: TRBV5-1; CDR3aa: CASSLNARENEKLFF; CDR3nt: TGCGCCAGCAGCTTGAACGCCCGGGAGAATGAAAAACTGTTTTTT
j_gene: TRBJ1-1; len: 13; abundance: .; d_gene: .; v_gene: TRBV10-1; CDR3aa: CASSDGSWTEAFF; CDR3nt: TGCGCCAGCAGTGATGGCAGTTGGACTGAAGCTTTCTTT
j_gene: TRBJ2-2; len: 14; abundance: .; d_gene: .; v_gene: TRBV19; CDR3aa: CASSMAANTGELFF; CDR3nt: TGTGCCAGTAGTATGGCAGCGAACACCGGGGAGCTGTTTTTT